The rows below give T cell receptor beta chains drawn from one sample of a study of blood T cell repertoires in COVID-19. This table comes from immunoSEQ multiplex PCR, and its TCRdb copy is limited to in-frame clones, with some not included. Of about 200,000 clones listed, 82% are singletons. The sequencing input was peripheral blood. Every receptor here comes from a woman between 35 and 50 years old with acute or convalescent COVID-19. Both conserved end residues are part of each CDR3. A D gene is named only where the DNA matches it firmly.

D gene: -; V gene: TRBV4-3; CDR3 length: 16; CDR3 protein: CASSQDHTGGLNEQYF
D gene: TRBD2; V gene: TRBV2; CDR3 length: 17; CDR3 protein: CASSGLAGGIGGETQYF
D gene: -; V gene: TRBV12-2; CDR3 length: 16; CDR3 protein: CASRFESQGYTDTQYF
D gene: -; V gene: TRBV7-9; CDR3 length: 16; CDR3 protein: CASSLAGEGPRAEQYF
D gene: TRBD1; V gene: TRBV6-5; CDR3 length: 15; CDR3 protein: CASSYSMGQNYGYTF
D gene: -; V gene: TRBV4-3; CDR3 length: 15; CDR3 protein: CASSRGINMNTEAFF
D gene: -; V gene: TRBV3-1/TRBV3-2; CDR3 length: 16; CDR3 protein: CASSQVRPLGPNEQFF
D gene: TRBD1; V gene: TRBV27; CDR3 length: 18; CDR3 protein: CASSFLAGKGASTDTQYF
D gene: -; V gene: TRBV5-1; CDR3 length: 12; CDR3 protein: CASGQGINGYTF
D gene: TRBD2; V gene: TRBV7-2; CDR3 length: 19; CDR3 protein: CASSLTWGSGRSGQETQYF
D gene: -; V gene: TRBV6-5; CDR3 length: 12; CDR3 protein: CASTTGPYGYTF
D gene: -; V gene: TRBV6-5; CDR3 length: 15; CDR3 protein: CASSYSGGMNTEAFF
D gene: -; V gene: TRBV13; CDR3 length: 13; CDR3 protein: CASSLTESYGYTF
D gene: TRBD2; V gene: TRBV6-4; CDR3 length: 15; CDR3 protein: CASSERAGGPHEQYF
D gene: -; V gene: TRBV11-2; CDR3 length: 13; CDR3 protein: CASSLLQGYEQYF
D gene: TRBD1; V gene: TRBV7-9; CDR3 length: 16; CDR3 protein: CASSFSGGFGNQPQHF
D gene: -; V gene: TRBV30; CDR3 length: 15; CDR3 protein: CAWSGLPLKNNEQFF
D gene: TRBD1; V gene: TRBV6-5; CDR3 length: 13; CDR3 protein: CASGQGMNTEAFF
D gene: -; V gene: TRBV28; CDR3 length: 16; CDR3 protein: CASSLFGLSSTDTQYF
D gene: -; V gene: TRBV27; CDR3 length: 15; CDR3 protein: CASSPRQVAGQPQHF
D gene: -; V gene: TRBV7-3; CDR3 length: 13; CDR3 protein: CASSLTLSNEQFF
D gene: -; V gene: TRBV6-5; CDR3 length: 12; CDR3 protein: CASRDLASRQFF
D gene: -; V gene: TRBV7-3; CDR3 length: 15; CDR3 protein: CASSSRGPGGHEQFF
D gene: -; V gene: TRBV6-5; CDR3 length: 15; CDR3 protein: CASKYPLLASYGYTF
D gene: TRBD1; V gene: TRBV3-1/TRBV3-2; CDR3 length: 19; CDR3 protein: CASSHLGQGAGSSGNTIYF
D gene: -; V gene: TRBV6-6; CDR3 length: 15; CDR3 protein: CASSYSTLQGNTIYF
D gene: -; V gene: TRBV13; CDR3 length: 14; CDR3 protein: CASSSRGVENIQYF
D gene: -; V gene: TRBV19; CDR3 length: 16; CDR3 protein: CASSMVLGGGRDTQYF
D gene: TRBD1; V gene: TRBV24-1; CDR3 length: 15; CDR3 protein: CATSDHRGLYNEQFF
D gene: TRBD1; V gene: TRBV29-1; CDR3 length: 14; CDR3 protein: CSVVRGQGKGEAFF
D gene: -; V gene: TRBV6-1; CDR3 length: 14; CDR3 protein: CASSEVSTYGGYTF
D gene: -; V gene: TRBV27; CDR3 length: 15; CDR3 protein: CASSPGGGWDTEAFF
D gene: TRBD1; V gene: TRBV5-4; CDR3 length: 14; CDR3 protein: CASSLDRGPDEQYF
D gene: -; V gene: TRBV7-2; CDR3 length: 14; CDR3 protein: CASSLDGVTYEQYF
D gene: -; V gene: TRBV27; CDR3 length: 11; CDR3 protein: CASSRGEKLFF
D gene: -; V gene: TRBV1; CDR3 length: 13; CDR3 protein: CTSTMRAFHEQYF
D gene: -; V gene: TRBV12-3/TRBV12-4; CDR3 length: 13; CDR3 protein: CASSLMRYNEQFF
D gene: -; V gene: TRBV19; CDR3 length: 15; CDR3 protein: CASSIMRGNSYEQYF
D gene: -; V gene: TRBV5-8; CDR3 length: 17; CDR3 protein: CASSSGRGASTNEKLFF
D gene: -; V gene: TRBV3-1/TRBV3-2; CDR3 length: 14; CDR3 protein: CASSPRNREAEAFF
D gene: TRBD1; V gene: TRBV2; CDR3 length: 15; CDR3 protein: CASDRQGPHSEKLFF
D gene: -; V gene: TRBV12-3/TRBV12-4; CDR3 length: 13; CDR3 protein: CASSFLYNSPLHF
D gene: TRBD1; V gene: TRBV18; CDR3 length: 14; CDR3 protein: CASSRGQGAEGYTF
D gene: -; V gene: TRBV16; CDR3 length: 13; CDR3 protein: CASSEDTYQPQHF
D gene: -; V gene: TRBV6-5; CDR3 length: 13; CDR3 protein: CASNRRDDYGYTF
D gene: TRBD1; V gene: TRBV18; CDR3 length: 14; CDR3 protein: CASSPQGASEKLFF
D gene: TRBD1; V gene: TRBV5-1; CDR3 length: 16; CDR3 protein: CASSLKSDRPGGELFF
D gene: TRBD2; V gene: TRBV5-1; CDR3 length: 19; CDR3 protein: CASSLVPSGRRGDQETQYF
D gene: -; V gene: TRBV4-1; CDR3 length: 16; CDR3 protein: CASSQAGAGVNYGYTF
D gene: -; V gene: TRBV5-5; CDR3 length: 17; CDR3 protein: CASSLAVSLSSTDTQYF
D gene: -; V gene: TRBV7-2; CDR3 length: 15; CDR3 protein: CASSLVPQGSYEQYF
D gene: TRBD1; V gene: TRBV5-1; CDR3 length: 15; CDR3 protein: CASSFLGGQAYEQYF
D gene: -; V gene: TRBV7-2; CDR3 length: 14; CDR3 protein: CASSPPGGTDTQYF
D gene: -; V gene: TRBV6-6; CDR3 length: 13; CDR3 protein: CASSPSSGNTIYF
D gene: -; V gene: TRBV24-1; CDR3 length: 12; CDR3 protein: CATSGGSQPQHF